This paragraph reports one T cell receptor beta chain. This clonotype has only a few counts. It has no known antigen specificity. Qualities for individual bases were not recorded, and no much larger clone is one base off. These data belong to a study of blood T cells in healthy people across ages (dated by TCRdb to the mid-2010s). Notes on the research overall: Template switching captured roughly one uniquely barcoded TCR beta cDNA molecule per two T cells in model experiments. Using deep sequencing normalized with unique cDNA molecular identifiers, the study measured how TCR beta repertoire diversity changes with age. Four age groups were formed from the donors: young (average roughly 15 years), middle-aged (roughly 38), aged (62) and long-lived (about 75). Donors of different ages were randomly distributed across sequencing lanes to avoid experimental bias. Two additional independent replicas of 1 million unique cDNA reads from the same blood draw were analyzed for two donors (one aged 18 to 30 and one aged 80 or older). Study-wide conclusions, independent of this receptor: As age increased, observed TCR beta diversity per million T cells dropped in a roughly linear way, and a significant reduction was already evident by age around 41. The CMV infection status of donors was not known, potentially confounding age-related changes in expanded clonotypes. Compared with the aged group, the long-lived group had more naive CD4+ T cells, fewer expanded clones and increased TCR diversity, a pattern suggesting age selection. Estimates of total diversity based on one million sequenced T cells were considered lower bounds and underestimates. Since profiling was done on bulk unsorted PBMCs, naive and antigen-experienced compartments could not be conclusively compared. The percentage of naive T cells measured by flow cytometry correlated strongly with observed TCR beta diversity.

Library preparation used 5' RACE. The listed sequencing device is Illumina HiSeq 2500. A second roughly 7 to 12 cycle PCR used a sample-barcoded 5' primer and a J-beta primer mix. A unique molecular identifier was introduced onto each TCR beta cDNA molecule by a template-switch 5' adaptor carrying 12 random nucleotides. At least 2.5 million CDR3-containing paired-end reads were obtained from each sample. First-strand cDNA synthesis was performed from all RNA using the Mint cDNA synthesis kit, with priming by a TRBC-specific oligonucleotide. After uracil-DNA glycosylase treatment, a first 18-cycle PCR used universal primers M1SS and BC2_uni_R on all cDNA. The authors' analysis ran thus. For normalization, 1 million high-quality reads, each with a distinct molecular identifier, were randomly selected from each sample. Reads sharing molecular identifiers were discarded rather than binned into consensus sequences. MiTCR, run with a Q25 quality threshold and the strictest error-elimination algorithm, handled CDR3 identification, clonotype clustering and error correction. A nonparametric unseen species model with Euler transformation was used to estimate a lower bound on total TCR beta diversity. TCRdb passed the public sequencing reads through fastp at Q25 and MiXCR, retaining productive beta sequences. Entries are consolidated by CDR3 protein sequence, retaining the most common genes and DNA. The V and J calls, along with clone size, are taken from TCRdb and not from the paper's own processing. The sample contains 1.5 million to 2 million distinct CDR3 sequences, around 50% of them found a single time. The top ten hold 2.1% of the sample.

CDR1 and CDR2 are read off the germline V gene (reference sequence) as SGHKS and YYEKEE. The junction carries 8 bases between V and J, which are trimmed by 2 bases and 5 bases respectively. Spanning cysteine to phenylalanine, the CDR3 consists of 12 amino acids. Left in the record is the CDR3 DNA by itself, 36 bases read in frame from the first base. The donors were 40 or so Caucasian individuals from Russia, aged roughly 6 to 100 years, who were systemically healthy. Each donor gave about 10 milliliters of peripheral blood, drawn into EDTA-treated Vacutainer tubes. PBMCs were isolated by Ficoll-Paque density-gradient centrifugation, with at least 6 million obtained per sample. Total RNA was extracted from PBMCs with Trizol reagent, with at least 5 micrograms obtained per sample. For every donor, flow cytometry on a PBMC aliquot measured the percentage of naive CD45RAhigh/CD27high T cells.

Sequencing used blood. This receptor was taken from a woman between 40 and 50 years old in good health. Here the chain combines TRBV5-5 and TRBJ2-7; a confident D gene designation cannot be given. The CDR3 region reads CASSFVDHEQYF. In nucleotide form, the sequence is TGTGCCAGCAGCTTTGTCGATCACGAGCAGTACTTC. The CDR3, completed at both ends by the reference TRBV5-5 and TRBJ2-7 genes, gives the full variable domain DAGVTQSPTHLIKTRGQQVTLRCSPISGHKSVSWYQQVLGQGPQFIFQYYEKEERGRGNFPDRFSARQFPNYSSELNVNALLLGDSALYLCASSFVDHEQYFGPGTRLTVT.